Following are 14 T cell receptor beta chains from one sample sequenced in a study of human T cells and chemical hapten exposure. The time point denotes: patch test 1, 2 weeks after DPC sensitization. Regarding treatment: therapeutic diphenylcyclopropenone sensitization with weekly scalp DPC. TCRdb re-analysed the RACE reads in MiXCR, keeping a single row per CDR3 protein. This sample has around 53,000 distinct CDR3 sequences, with around 9.3% found just once. The sample in question was whole blood, obtained in connection with sensitization to the hapten diphenylcyclopropenone (DPC). The source is a woman aged 45 to 65 with alopecia areata. Some clones in this sample may be carry-over from other donors' samples.

This clonotype showed up many times. This rearrangement joins TRBV5-5 to TRBJ2-5, with D possibly TRBD1 on 6 matching bases. The CDR3 sequence is 13 residues long. Germline CDR1 is SGHKS and CDR2 is YYEKEE (reference sequence). V was shortened by 5 bases and J by 1 base, with 9 bases between the two germline ends. The CDR3 DNA follows: TGTGCCAGCAGTGACAGGATCCAAGAGACCCAGTACTTC. It translates to CASSDRIQETQYF. Full variable domain (rest looked up from reference TRBV5-5 and TRBJ2-5): DAGVTQSPTHLIKTRGQQVTLRCSPISGHKSVSWYQQVLGQGPQFIFQYYEKEERGRGNFPDRFSARQFPNYSSELNVNALLLGDSALYLCASSDRIQETQYFGPGTRLLVL.

This sequence joins TRBV9 and TRBJ2-3; TRBD2 agrees at 7 bases. The germline CDR1 and CDR2 sequences are SGDLS and YYNGEE. The CDR3 totals 15 residues. The V and J ends lost 2 bases and 0 bases, in that order; junction bases with no gene match: 3. The chain's CDR3 is CASSVSGLSTDTQYF. The CDR3 DNA is TGTGCCAGCAGCGTTAGCGGGCTGAGCACAGATACGCAGTATTTT.

Comment on this clonotype: Given a much more abundant clone one base away, this may be a read error. The rearrangement links TRBV7-6 to TRBJ2-6, with D perhaps matching TRBD2 (6 bases). The CDR3 is 18 amino acids. In germline, CDR1 is SGHVS, CDR2 FNYEAQ. The CDR3 protein is CASSKRRGLGSGAYVLTF. The CDR3, as DNA: TGTGCCAGCAGCAAGCGACGGGGACTGGGCTCTGGGGCCTACGTCCTGACTTTC.

This clonotype was recorded a few times. The chain links TRBV19 to TRBJ2-5; D call uncertain. V lost 1 base and J 5 bases, leaving 2 bases between the germline ends. The CDR3 has 11 amino acids. The germline V gene has CDR1 LNHDA and CDR2 SQIVND (reference sequence). The CDR3 protein is CASSIAETQYF. The CDR3 DNA reads TGTGCCAGTAGTATAGCTGAGACCCAGTACTTC.

The chain combines TRBV29-1 with TRBJ1-2; 8 bases are a match to TRBD1. The V and J ends lost 5 bases and 8 bases, in that order; junction bases with no gene match: 10. There are 13 residues in the CDR3. CDR1 is SQVTM and CDR2 is ANQGSEA in the germline V gene. CDR3 DNA: TGCAGCGTTTTCGGACAGGGAGAAGGGGGCTACACCTTC. This codes for CSVFGQGEGGYTF.

A word on this clonotype: This may be a read error: a much more frequent sequence differs by one nucleotide. The V and J genes are TRBV7-2 and TRBJ2-1, with 9 bases identical to TRBD2. The CDR3 totals 15 residues. Germline V CDR1 and CDR2: SGHTA, FQGNSA. The V gene end was trimmed by 5 bases and the J gene end by 2 bases; junction bases not matched to a gene: 4. CDR3 region: CASSLRTSAYNEQFF. For the CDR3, the DNA is TGTGCCAGCAGCCTAAGGACTAGCGCCTACAATGAGCAGTTCTTC.

There are many counts of this clonotype. V is TRBV4-3 and J is TRBJ1-2; D ambiguous. Germline CDR1 reads LGHNA; CDR2 reads YSLEER. V was cut by 3 bases and J by 8 bases, with 13 bases left in between. The CDR3 runs 13 residues. The CDR3 DNA follows: TGCGCCAGCAGCCAGTTTTTCAAAGAAGGCTACACCTTC. Protein product: CASSQFFKEGYTF.

This clonotype has more than one count but fewer than ten. V and J are TRBV6-4 and TRBJ2-1, with 9 bases that match TRBD2. CDR1 and CDR2 from the germline V gene are MRHNA and SNTAGT. After removal of 0 bases from V and 5 bases from J, the junction contained 5 bases not matched to a gene. There are 16 residues in the CDR3. DNA of the CDR3: TGTGCCAGCAGTGACTCCGGCCTAGCGGGACACAATGAGCAGTTCTTC. Its translation is CASSDSGLAGHNEQFF.

This clonotype occurred many times. V is TRBV20-1 and J is TRBJ1-4, with D unresolved. V gave up 4 bases and J gave up 4 bases, with 7 bases separating them. CDR1 and CDR2 from the germline V gene are DFQATT and SNEGSKA (reference sequence). The CDR3 sequence is 12 residues long. CDR3 amino acids: CSANRHNEKLFF. CDR3 nucleotides: TGCAGTGCTAACCGTCATAATGAAAAACTGTTTTTT.

The sample holds many counts of this clonotype. V gene TRBV29-1 combines with J gene TRBJ2-1; no definite D call. Germline assignment: CDR1 SQVTM and CDR2 ANQGSEA. This CDR3 is 10 amino acids long. The germline V and J ends were trimmed by 3 bases and 3 bases, with 0 bases remaining between them. CDR3 bases: TGCAGCGTTGACTACAATGAGCAGTTCTTC. Translated, it gives CSVDYNEQFF.

There are many counts of this clonotype. This chain connects TRBV4-1 to TRBJ2-7, with 12 bases matching TRBD2. Germline V gene sequence: CDR1 MGHRA, CDR2 YSYEKL. The ends lost 1 base at V and 6 bases at J; junction bases unmatched: 4. CDR3 length: 15 amino acids. This CDR3 is CASSQGSSGRVEQYF. DNA of the CDR3: TGCGCCAGCAGCCAAGGGTCTAGCGGGAGGGTCGAGCAGTACTTC.

This clonotype was recorded at least ten times. The chain employs TRBV6-5 and TRBJ2-3; 8 bases align to TRBD1. Trimming cost V 2 bases and J 5 bases; bases outside gene matches: 6. CDR1 and CDR2 (germline): MNHEY, SVGAGI. The CDR3 extends over 15 amino acids. CDR3 in amino acids: CASSYQGARIDTQYF. The CDR3 DNA sequence: TGTGCCAGCAGTTACCAGGGGGCGCGTATAGATACGCAGTATTTT.

A word on this clonotype: Possible read error: a much larger clone is one base away. The CDR3 here is CANSTFSEQYF. CDR3 coding DNA: TGTGCCAACAGCACTTTTTCCGAGCAGTACTTC. The gene calls are TRBV7-2 and TRBJ2-7; D is uncertain. Germline CDR1 is SGHTA and CDR2 is FQGNSA. The CDR3 is 11 amino acids.

This clonotype appeared many times. The chain couples TRBV4-2 to TRBJ2-2; D is unresolved. This CDR3 is built from 16 residues. Trimming removed 2 bases from V and 2 bases from J, with 12 bases in between. Germline CDR1 is LGHNA and CDR2 is YNFKEQ. The CDR3 region is CASSQFPVRNTGELFF. CDR3 sequence (DNA): TGTGCCAGCAGCCAATTCCCCGTTAGAAACACCGGGGAGCTGTTTTTT.